These T cell receptor beta chains were read from a single sample in a study of T cells in Graves' hyperthyroidism and ophthalmopathy. TCRdb re-called the multiplex PCR reads with MiXCR, one entry per CDR3 protein. The sample includes hundreds of thousands of distinct CDR3 sequences, less than 25% of them seen just once. The specimen sequenced was blood. These receptors all come from a woman in her 30s with Graves' ophthalmopathy. The CDR3 runs from the conserved cysteine through the conserved F or W. The order of the fields is J gene, clone size, V gene, D gene, CDR3 length, CDR3 DNA, CDR3 protein. A D gene is named only where the DNA matches it firmly. Rows may omit the clone size; those that give it use once, few, many or a size class.

>TRBJ1-1|NA|TRBV6-5|NA|16
TGTGCCAGCAGTTCCCAGGGATGGGGCTCGGGGACTGAAGCTTTCTTT
CASSSQGWGSGTEAFF
>TRBJ1-5|NA|TRBV12-5|TRBD1|15
TGTGCTAGTGGCCCCCCGACAGGGAGCAATCAGCCCCAGCATTTT
CASGPPTGSNQPQHF
>TRBJ2-5|NA|TRBV28|NA|16
TGTGCCAGCAGTCCCCCCGACCGGACTAAGCAAGAGACCCAGTACTTC
CASSPPDRTKQETQYF
>TRBJ1-6|NA|TRBV27|NA|12
TGTGCCAGCACAGGGACTAATTCACCCCTCCACTTT
CASTGTNSPLHF
>TRBJ2-5|NA|TRBV6-1|NA|10
TGTGCCAGCAGTGCAGCACGCAAGTACTTC
CASSAARKYF
>TRBJ1-2|NA|TRBV7-2|TRBD1|15
TGTGCCAGCAGCCCTCAGGAGGACAGGATATATGGCTACACCTTC
CASSPQEDRIYGYTF
>TRBJ2-5|NA|TRBV6-5|TRBD1|15
TGTGCCAGCAGTTACTCACACAGGGGCGAAGAGACCCAGTACTTC
CASSYSHRGEETQYF
>TRBJ2-2|NA|TRBV12-3/TRBV12-4|NA|16
TGTGCCAGCAGTGCCTCCGGGACTCTCAACACCGGGGAGCTGTTTTTT
CASSASGTLNTGELFF
>TRBJ2-7|NA|TRBV6-1|NA|11
TGTGCCGCATCAACTCATTACGAGCAGTACTTC
CAASTHYEQYF
>TRBJ2-7|many|TRBV6-2/TRBV6-3|TRBD1|12
TGTGCCAGCCAAGGACAGGGCGACGAGCAGTACTTC
CASQGQGDEQYF
>TRBJ1-1|few|TRBV12-3/TRBV12-4|NA|16
TGTGCCAGCACGTGCTTTGCGGGACCCCGGGACACTGAAGCTTTCTTT
CASTCFAGPRDTEAFF
>TRBJ1-5|many|TRBV6-2/TRBV6-3|NA|14
TGTGCCAGCAGTTACGACAGCATCAATCAGCCCCAGCATTTT
CASSYDSINQPQHF
>TRBJ1-2|many|TRBV29-1|TRBD1|16
TGCAGCGTTGCAAAGGGGGCGCCCCCCTCCTCTTATGGCTACACCTTC
CSVAKGAPPSSYGYTF
>TRBJ1-2|many|TRBV20-1|TRBD1|14
TGCAGTGCTAGAGACCCGGACAGGAACTATGGCTACACCTTC
CSARDPDRNYGYTF
>TRBJ1-4|NA|TRBV12-3/TRBV12-4|TRBD1|15
TGTGCTAGCATTCGTCGGACAGGGGGAGATGAAAAACTGTTTTTT
CASIRRTGGDEKLFF
>TRBJ2-3|NA|TRBV20-1|TRBD1|13
TGCAGTGCTAGCGGGACAGAGGGTCTTACGCAGTATTTT
CSASGTEGLTQYF
>TRBJ2-7|many|TRBV27|TRBD1|16
TGTGCCAGCAGTCAGACTCTTGGACAGGGGGCCTACGAGCAGCACTTC
CASSQTLGQGAYEQHF
>TRBJ1-3|many|TRBV6-5|TRBD1|16
TGTGCCAGCAGTCGCACCTCGGGACAGGGAGGAAACACCATATATTTT
CASSRTSGQGGNTIYF
>TRBJ2-5|NA|TRBV20-1|NA|15
TGCAGTGCTACCCTATTTTGGGGAAGACTAGAGACCCAGTACTTC
CSATLFWGRLETQYF
>TRBJ1-1|once|TRBV6-1|NA|13
TGTGCCAGCAGTGAGGACTGGGAGACTGAAGCTTTCTTT
CASSEDWETEAFF
>TRBJ1-5|NA|TRBV9|NA|14
TGTGCCAGCAGCATTACAGGGAAAGGACAGCCCCAGCATTTT
CASSITGKGQPQHF
>TRBJ1-2|NA|TRBV6-5|NA|15
TGTGCCAGCAGTTACTCGGAAGTAAGGAGTGATGGCTACACCTTC
CASSYSEVRSDGYTF
>TRBJ2-7|few|TRBV28|TRBD2|17
TGTGCCAGCATTAATCATCGGCGGGAGCGCCGGTTCTACGAGCAGTACTTC
CASINHRRERRFYEQYF
>TRBJ2-5|many|TRBV11-2|TRBD1|15
TGTGCCAGCAGCCCCCTGGGACAGGAGGTAGAGACCCAGTACTTC
CASSPLGQEVETQYF
>TRBJ2-5|NA|TRBV2|NA|12
TGTGCCAGCAGTGTCCGCCAAGAGACCCAGTACTTC
CASSVRQETQYF
>TRBJ1-5|once|TRBV2|TRBD1|13
TGTGCCAGCAGTCTCAGGGGGAAGCAGCCCCAGCATTTT
CASSLRGKQPQHF
>TRBJ1-5|NA|TRBV18|NA|13
TGTGCCAGCTCACGAATGGACCATCAGCCCCAGCATTTT
CASSRMDHQPQHF
>TRBJ2-7|many|TRBV6-5|TRBD1|16
TGTGCCAGCAGTTACAGTGGTGCCGGACAGGGGTACGAGCAGCACTTC
CASSYSGAGQGYEQHF
>TRBJ1-5|NA|TRBV19|TRBD1|17
TGTGCCAGTAGTACCCGGACAGGTTGGGCTTCGGGTCAGCCCCAGCATTTT
CASSTRTGWASGQPQHF
>TRBJ1-3|NA|TRBV7-6|NA|14
TGTGCCAGCAGCTTACAGGGTGATGCGAACACCATATATTTT
CASSLQGDANTIYF
>TRBJ1-2|many|TRBV6-1|NA|15
TGTGCCAGCAGCCACCCTCGGGGGCTGGACTATGGCTACACCTTC
CASSHPRGLDYGYTF
>TRBJ2-7|many|TRBV10-3|NA|16
TGTGCCATCAGTGTGGCGGCAGGGCAGTCGAGCTACGAGCAGTACTTC
CAISVAAGQSSYEQYF
>TRBJ1-3|many|TRBV25-1|NA|13
TGTGCCAGCAGAGACAGCCAAGTGGACACCATATATTTT
CASRDSQVDTIYF
>TRBJ2-5|NA|TRBV24-1|NA|13
TGTGCCACCAGTGATTCGACAGAAGAGACCCAGTACTTC
CATSDSTEETQYF
>TRBJ2-7|NA|TRBV4-3|NA|15
TGCGCCAGCAGCCCAGTTACGGGGGACCCTTTGAAGCAGTACTTC
CASSPVTGDPLKQYF
>TRBJ2-3|once|TRBV30|NA|12
TGTGCCTGGAGTGTAAGGTCAAATACGCAGTATTTT
CAWSVRSNTQYF
>TRBJ1-2|many|TRBV10-3|NA|11
TGTGCCATCAGTCAAGGGGGGGGCTACACCTTC
CAISQGGGYTF
>TRBJ1-3|many|TRBV4-1|NA|16
TGCGCCAGCAGCCCCGGGACTGACTTCTCTGGAAACACCATATATTTT
CASSPGTDFSGNTIYF
>TRBJ1-2|NA|TRBV2|TRBD1|14
TGTGCCAGCAAAGGGACAGGGTCTAACTATGGCTACACCTTC
CASKGTGSNYGYTF
>TRBJ1-1|NA|TRBV6-1|NA|15
TGTGCCAGCAGTGAAGCGGGAGGTTTTGGGACTGAAGCTTTCTTT
CASSEAGGFGTEAFF
>TRBJ2-7|few|TRBV11-2|NA|13
TGTGCCAGCAGCCCCCCAGGCTACTACGAGCAGTACTTC
CASSPPGYYEQYF
>TRBJ1-2|many|TRBV6-4|TRBD1|17
TGTGCCAGCAGGCTAGGACCGGGACAGGGCACATCGTATGGCTACACCTTC
CASRLGPGQGTSYGYTF
>TRBJ2-1|many|TRBV12-3/TRBV12-4|TRBD2|15
TGTGCCAGCAGTATTAGCGGGGGGGCCTTCAATGAGCAGTTCTTC
CASSISGGAFNEQFF
>TRBJ2-7|NA|TRBV12-3/TRBV12-4|TRBD2|13
TGTGCCAGCAGTTCGGGGGGTCTAACCGAGCAGTACTTC
CASSSGGLTEQYF
>TRBJ2-7|few|TRBV7-3|NA|14
TGTGCCAGCAGCTCCATGACAATCCTCAACGAGCAGTACTTC
CASSSMTILNEQYF
>TRBJ2-2|many|TRBV12-3/TRBV12-4|NA|15
TGTGCCAGCAGTCCCGGACAGAGGAACACCGGGGAGCTGTTTTTT
CASSPGQRNTGELFF
>TRBJ2-7|NA|TRBV15|TRBD1|15
TGTGCCACCAGCAGAGTTAGAGGGACAGGGTTTGAGCAGTACTTC
CATSRVRGTGFEQYF
>TRBJ1-2|few|TRBV12-3/TRBV12-4|NA|18
TGTGCCAGCAGTTTAGGTAGGGCAGGGCCCGCTCCTAACTATGGCTACACCTTC
CASSLGRAGPAPNYGYTF
>TRBJ2-2|NA|TRBV28|TRBD2|16
TGTGCCAGCAGTGGACTAGCGGGAGATTTGACCGGGGAGCTGTTTTTT
CASSGLAGDLTGELFF
>TRBJ2-7|many|TRBV6-2/TRBV6-3|NA|14
TGTGCCAGCAGTTACTCCGTGGGACGCTACGAGCAGTACTTC
CASSYSVGRYEQYF
>TRBJ2-5|many|TRBV29-1|NA|13
TGCAGCGTTGACCGGGACGCCCAAGAGACCCAGTACTTC
CSVDRDAQETQYF
>TRBJ1-2|many|TRBV4-3|TRBD1|15
TGCGCCAGCAGCCCGGGACAGGGGGATAACTATGGCTACACCTTC
CASSPGQGDNYGYTF
>TRBJ1-5|NA|TRBV20-1|NA|14
TGCAGTGCTTTCGGGGGGCGCGGGGGTCAGCCCCAGCATTTT
CSAFGGRGGQPQHF
>TRBJ2-5|NA|TRBV7-9|NA|14
TGTGCCAGCGGCCAAGGGAACGGGCGGGAGACCCAGTACTTC
CASGQGNGRETQYF
>TRBJ1-1|NA|TRBV29-1|TRBD1|12
TGCAGCGCCGGGACAGGGGTCGCTGAAGCTTTCTTT
CSAGTGVAEAFF
>TRBJ1-5|NA|TRBV28|TRBD1|18
TGTGCCAGCAGTCCTCCGGGACAGGGGACGTTGGTCAATCAGCCCCAGCATTTT
CASSPPGQGTLVNQPQHF
>TRBJ2-7|NA|TRBV11-2|NA|14
TGTGCCAGCAGCGGCCGGCAGGTCTCCTACGAGCAGTACTTC
CASSGRQVSYEQYF